One and the same sample provided the 19 T cell receptor beta chains below, sequenced in a study of CD4+ T cells in melanoma. The protocol was immunoSEQ multiplex PCR, while the TCRdb copy is restricted to in-frame clones and leaves out a portion. The data contain roughly 150,000 clones, around nine tenths of them singletons. Every receptor here comes from a human donor with melanoma.

The J gene is TRBJ1-6, the V gene TRBV5-1; D ambiguous. The CDR3 is 15 residues long. Germline CDR1 and CDR2: SGHRS and YFSETQ. V was cut by 1 base and J by 9 bases, with 14 bases left in between. CDR3 DNA sequence: TGCGCCAGCAGCTTGAGGTCCCACGGCGGTTCACCCCTCCACTTT. Translating it yields CASSLRSHGGSPLHF.

The genes are TRBV7-9 and TRBJ2-5, with TRBD2 matching over 9 bases. Per the germline V gene, CDR1 is SEHNR and CDR2 is FQNEAQ (reference sequence). The CDR3 runs to 17 residues. V lost 5 bases and J lost 2; bases outside the gene matches: 12. In nucleotides, the CDR3 is TGTGCCAGCAGCCCCCGTATTCGCGGGGGGGAACAAGAGACCCAGTACTTC. It translates to CASSPRIRGGEQETQYF.

The genes are TRBV9 and TRBJ2-3; weak D call: TRBD2 (5 bases). V dropped 3 bases and J dropped 2 bases, with 13 bases sitting between them. The length of the CDR3 is 15 residues. CDR1 is SGDLS, CDR2 YYNGEE, per germline. CDR3 bases: TGTGCCAGCAGCGACACGGGATACCTCACAGATACGCAGTATTTT. It translates to CASSDTGYLTDTQYF.

Remarks on this clone: Distinct nucleotide sequences in the sample also encode this CDR3. This chain connects TRBV19 to TRBJ1-1; TRBD1 might be the D (5 bases). Germline V lookup: CDR1 LNHDA, CDR2 SQIVND (reference sequence). Trimming cost V 5 bases and J 4 bases, with 14 bases left between them. The CDR3 runs to 14 residues. The CDR3 coding sequence is TGTGCCAGTAGTTCGCGCGGGCAGGGCACTGAAGCTTTCTTT. Its translation is CASSSRGQGTEAFF.

This clone is a singleton in its sample. The rearrangement uses TRBV6-5 and TRBJ2-7; 9 bases align to TRBD1. CDR1 MNHEY and CDR2 SVGAGI come from the germline V gene. This CDR3 is built from 14 residues. J was trimmed by 4 bases and V by 6 bases; bases with no gene match: 7. The CDR3 DNA reads as TGTGCCAGCAGCGGACAGGGGATCGGGTACGAGCAGTACTTC. This sequence encodes CASSGQGIGYEQYF.

This sequence joins TRBV6-6 and TRBJ1-2, with D unclear. V was cut by 4 bases and J by 7 bases, with 19 bases left in between. Germline values: CDR1 MNHNY, CDR2 SVGAGI (reference sequence). The CDR3 has 15 amino acids. Here the CDR3 DNA reads TGTGCCAGCAGTTTAGGAGGGAGCAACCACGGTGGCTACACCTTC. Its translation is CASSLGGSNHGGYTF.

The chain links TRBV5-1 to TRBJ2-7; perhaps TRBD2 as D (6 bases). The CDR3 contains 15 residues. V shed 4 bases and J shed 0 bases, with 14 bases lying between them. Germline CDR1 is SGHRS and CDR2 is YFSETQ. The CDR3 DNA follows: TGCGCCAGCAGCCCGGCGGAGGGCCTCTCCTACGAGCAGTACTTC. Protein product: CASSPAEGLSYEQYF.

The chain couples TRBV19 to TRBJ2-1; D is possibly TRBD1 (6 bases). Germline V CDR1 and CDR2: LNHDA, SQIVND (reference sequence). Trimming removed 4 bases from V and 4 bases from J, with 20 bases in between. This CDR3 has 17 amino acids. DNA of the CDR3: TGTGCCAGTAGTACCGCCGAGGGGGTAGTTGAATACAATGAGCAGTTCTTC. Its translation: CASSTAEGVVEYNEQFF.

This clone was recorded once. This sequence joins TRBV7-2 and TRBJ2-1, with 12 bases fitting TRBD1. The CDR3 runs to 13 residues. After removal of 11 bases from V and 4 bases from J, the junction contained 3 bases not matched to a gene. Germline values: CDR1 SGHTA, CDR2 FQGNSA. CDR3: CAGGQGAYNEQFF. The CDR3 coding sequence is TGTGCCGGGGGACAGGGGGCATACAATGAGCAGTTCTTC.

V is TRBV9 and J is TRBJ2-4; maybe TRBD1 (6 bases). Per germline, CDR1 SGDLS and CDR2 YYNGEE. Trimming took 3 bases from V and 2 from J, leaving 12 bases between them. This CDR3 contains 15 residues. CDR3 sequence: CASSAQGLSKNIQYF. In DNA form, the CDR3 reads TGTGCCAGCAGCGCACAGGGTCTGTCCAAAAACATTCAGTACTTC.

The rearrangement uses TRBV5-8 and TRBJ2-5, with TRBD1 identical over 8 bases. This CDR3 has 14 amino acids. CDR1 and CDR2 from the germline V gene are SGHTS and YDEGEE. With 1 base clipped from V and 7 bases from J, the junction kept 6 bases outside the gene matches. CDR3 loop: CASSLQGAVGTQYF. The CDR3 bases are TGTGCCAGCAGCTTGCAGGGGGCCGTGGGGACCCAGTACTTC.

This chain uses TRBV27 with TRBJ1-2; no firm D call. Germline loops: CDR1 MNHEY, CDR2 SMNVEV (reference sequence). The ends were cut back, 4 bases at V and 0 bases at J, with 12 bases in the middle. This CDR3 contains 15 residues. The CDR3 loop reads CASSYYPGTNYGYTF. The CDR3 bases are TGTGCCAGCAGTTATTACCCGGGCACTAACTATGGCTACACCTTC.

This chain joins TRBV11-2 and TRBJ2-2; no clear D. V lost 1 base and J 4 bases, leaving 10 bases between the germline ends. Germline CDR1 is SGHAT and CDR2 is FQNNGV. The CDR3 is made up of 15 amino acids. CDR3 in amino acids: CASSLGAVGTGELFF. DNA for the CDR3: TGTGCCAGCAGCTTAGGGGCTGTAGGCACCGGGGAGCTGTTTTTT.

The V gene is TRBV5-1, the J gene TRBJ2-7; no clear D. CDR1 is SGHRS, CDR2 YFSETQ, per germline. Trimming pared 0 bases from V and 3 bases from J, leaving 7 bases between. The CDR3 covers 13 residues. The CDR3, as DNA: TGCGCCAGCAGCTTGGCCGTGAGCTACGAGCAGTACTTC. Amino acids: CASSLAVSYEQYF.

The chain joins TRBV9 to TRBJ1-1, with unresolved D. This CDR3 has 13 residues. Per germline, CDR1 SGDLS and CDR2 YYNGEE. V lost 0 bases to trimming and J lost 0 bases, with 3 bases between them. CDR3 protein: CASSVAVNTEAFF. The CDR3 DNA reads TGTGCCAGCAGCGTAGCTGTGAACACTGAAGCTTTCTTT. Drawing the rest from reference TRBV9 and TRBJ1-1, the complete variable domain is DSGVTQTPKHLITATGQRVTLRCSPRSGDLSVYWYQQSLDQGLQFLIQYYNGEERAKGNILERFSAQQFPDLHSELNLSSLELGDSALYFCASSVAVNTEAFFGQGTRLTVV.

Comment on this clone: This CDR3 is missing its conserved last phenylalanine or tryptophan, likely due to a read error. The DNA is left out, because the CDR3 cannot be placed on it with certainty; the CDR3 is given as TCRdb lists it. The J gene is TRBJ1-2, the V gene TRBV5-4; whether TRBD1, the table's D call, matches the DNA was not checked. The CDR3 numbers 13 amino acids, ends counted. Germline V CDR1 and CDR2: SGHNT, YYREEE (reference sequence). Here the CDR3 reads CASSSPGQGRQRV.

This rearrangement joins TRBV4-1 to TRBJ2-6, with D maybe TRBD2 (6 bases). The CDR3 runs 21 residues. V was shortened by 0 bases and J by 2 bases, with 23 bases between the two germline ends. Germline V gives CDR1 MGHRA, CDR2 YSYEKL. The CDR3 is CASSQDLGRGTSSTGANVLTF. CDR3 sequence (DNA): TGCGCCAGCAGCCAAGATCTCGGTCGGGGGACCAGCAGCACTGGGGCCAACGTCCTGACTTTC.

The rearrangement links TRBV5-1 to TRBJ2-5, with D possibly being TRBD1 (6 bases). The germline gives CDR1 SGHRS, CDR2 YFSETQ. The CDR3 length is 15 residues. V lost 5 bases and J lost 3, with 17 bases in between. The CDR3 reads CASSWSQGPEETQYF. The DNA of the CDR3 is TGCGCCAGCAGTTGGAGTCAGGGGCCGGAAGAGACCCAGTACTTC.

CDR3 sequence: CASSFDRGETQYF. The DNA of the CDR3 is TGTGCCAGCAGCTTTGACAGGGGAGAGACCCAGTACTTC. The chain has TRBV7-9 and TRBJ2-5; 8 positions match TRBD1. This CDR3 is 13 amino acids long. V dropped 3 bases and J dropped 4; count of bases not matched to a gene: 1. The germline gives CDR1 SEHNR, CDR2 FQNEAQ (reference sequence).